Presented here are 2 T cell receptor beta chains from one specimen sequenced in a study of T cell repertoires in cytomegalovirus infection. Their antigens remain unidentified. TCRdb redid the calling of the reads with MiXCR, one entry per CDR3 protein. The table has over 250,000 distinct CDR3 sequences, about 20% seen once. Sample: cultured PBMCs, taken from culture after CMV antigen stimulation. The receptors here all came from a human donor in good health (CMV status not recorded). Some clones in this sample may be carry-over from other donors' samples.

This clonotype was seen once. This may be a read error: a much more frequent sequence differs by one nucleotide. V gene TRBV7-2 combines with J gene TRBJ2-3; 10 bases are a match to TRBD2. Per germline, CDR1 SGHTA and CDR2 FQGNSA. The CDR3 sequence is 15 residues long. This CDR3 reads CASSPGLASIDTQYF. The CDR3 bases are TGTGCCAGCAGCCCGGGACTAGCGAGCATAGATACGCAGTATTTT.

The CDR3 coding sequence is TGTGCCAGCGGAGGTGAGGCGGGTAATTCACCCCTCCACTTT. Translating gives CASGGEAGNSPLHF. J is TRBJ1-6 and V is TRBV12-3 or TRBV12-4; no clear D. CDR3 length: 14 amino acids. Trimming pared 8 bases from V and 6 bases from J, leaving 14 bases between.